This T cell receptor beta chain was sequenced in a study of blood T cells in healthy people across ages. Every donor provided roughly 10 milliliters of peripheral blood. Then a second PCR, running roughly 7 to 11 cycles, was carried out with a sample-barcoded 5' primer and a J-beta primer mix. MiXCR, applied by TCRdb to the 5' RACE reads, yields one record per CDR3 protein. The table shows around 870,000 distinct CDR3 sequences, with under 35% occurring only once. Findings and limits, study-wide: Older age coincided with a roughly linear decline in TCR beta diversity per million T cells. The diversity estimates, figures obtained from one million T cells, were considered underestimates. Donors of long life had a larger count of naive CD4+ cells and greater diversity than aged donors.

The CDR3 is 17 amino acids. CDR1 is MNHEY, CDR2 SVGEGT, per germline. Germline trimming cut 7 bases from V and 0 bases from J; bases unmatched to any gene: 8. The table lists this clonotype with many counts. Its antigen is unknown. This sequence was found in a woman aged 80 or over in good health. V usage is TRBV6-2 or TRBV6-3 and J usage is TRBJ2-1, with 11 bases matching TRBD2. The sample consisted of blood. In DNA, the CDR3 is TGTGCCAGCATTAGAGGGACTAGCGGATACTCCTACAATGAGCAGTTCTTC. Residues: CASIRGTSGYSYNEQFF.